This TCR beta chain was found in a study of Graves' ophthalmopathy and Graves' hyperthyroidism (dated by TCRdb to the late 2010s). Describing the broader study: Hyperthyroidism was considered stable if no progression to ophthalmopathy occurred within 18 months of follow-up. An independent validation cohort comprised around 20 hyperthyroidism patients and 15 to 17 patients who later progressed from hyperthyroidism to ophthalmopathy. Following sample collection, hyperthyroidism patients were given methimazole at a starting dose of 30 mg daily, and ophthalmopathy patients were given high-dose intravenous methylprednisolone. In total, approximately 140 blood samples were TCR-sequenced: fewer than 50 ophthalmopathy, roughly 80 hyperthyroidism and roughly 17 hyperthyroidism-to-ophthalmopathy patients. T-cell repertoires of thyroid tissue and blood were compared in more than 5 hyperthyroidism patients. The study used TCR beta repertoire signatures to distinguish Graves' ophthalmopathy from Graves' hyperthyroidism and to predict progression to ophthalmopathy. A discovery set of about 99 patients (43 ophthalmopathy, 57 stable hyperthyroidism) was enrolled to explore V-J signatures distinguishing ophthalmopathy from hyperthyroidism. General conclusions and limits of the study: In validation, the model predicted ophthalmopathy progression with about 70% sensitivity and roughly 72% specificity; some 13 predicted patients were CT-confirmed with GO in a median of 6.5 months. Sample size was not predetermined statistically, and investigators were not blinded to group allocation. The 13-signature model separated ophthalmopathy from stable hyperthyroidism with roughly 88% sensitivity and 81.08% specificity in cross-validation, and 80%/75% in the test set. Most expanded thyroid clonotypes with frequency above 0.001 were also detected in blood, suggesting blood repertoires may reflect the thyroid immune response.

Hyperthyroidism patients were newly diagnosed, with disease duration under 2 months, and aged 18 to 65 years. Patients with other autoimmune diseases, uncontrolled infections, pregnancy or lactation were excluded from the study. Diagnosis was based on clinical symptoms, serum thyroxine, TRAb, thyroid ultrasound and orbital computed tomography. Trizol reagent was used to extract the total RNA, and its quality was then checked on an Agilent 2100 Bioanalyzer. For repertoire sequencing, the TCR beta CDR3 regions were amplified from RNA transcripts. The first round was an RT-PCR using HTBI primers with the Qiagen OneStep RT-PCR kit, and this first round was followed by a second-round multiplex PCR, then size selection and purification. Libraries were sequenced paired-end with 100 bp reads on an Illumina HiSeq2000. In the paper's pipeline: Reads were processed with SOAPnuke, discarding reads with adapters, uncalled bases, mean Phred below 15, or no exact constant-primer or identifier match. COPE v1.2.5 was used to merge high-quality paired reads. Each unique nucleotide sequence was treated as a clonotype, and MiTCR v1.1 was used to align the clonotypes to the IMGT TRB V, D and J references. Only V-J combinations with frequency above 0.0001 were analysed, covering 99% to 99.2% of repertoires. For each V-J combination, a TCR clonal expansion and chaos score was defined as F50 clonal expansion divided by the chaos observed in the TCRdist matrix. Features were reduced by Welch's t-statistics and random forest to 10 to 15 V-J combinations, which fed a naive Bayes classifier. The Morisita-Horn index was used to measure how similar the thyroid and blood repertoires were. Using fastp trimming at Q25 and MiXCR clonotype assembly, TCRdb reanalyzed the public sequencing data and kept in-frame beta chains. A single entry per CDR3 protein holds the most common genes and DNA from its merged rows. These V and J calls derive from TCRdb rather than the authors' analysis. The sample has more than 1,000,000 distinct CDR3 sequences on record, 35% to 40% of them singletons. The ten largest make up around 10% of the sample.

As encoded in the germline V gene (reference sequence), CDR1 is LNHDA while CDR2 is SQIVND. V was cut back by 3 bases and J by 4 bases, leaving a gap of 15 bases between them. The CDR3 has 15 amino acids, counting the end cysteine and phenylalanine. Left in the record is the CDR3 DNA by itself, 45 bases read in frame from the first base. This clonotype was recorded many times. What this receptor recognizes is not known. The sample holds no much larger clone one base away, and base qualities are not on file. This TCR came from an adult man with Graves' hyperthyroidism. In this chain, TRBV19 is recombined with TRBJ1-1, and possibly TRBD1, on 5 matching bases. The sample consisted of peripheral blood or thyroid tissue (not recorded which). The DNA sequence is TGTGCCAGTAGTATGGTTTCCAGGGTTGCCACTGAAGCTTTCTTT. This is translated as CASSMVSRVATEAFF.